This T cell receptor beta chain came from a study of T cells in Graves' hyperthyroidism and ophthalmopathy. For the study at large: Pretreatment peripheral blood was obtained at initial diagnosis.

Researchers defined stable Graves' hyperthyroidism as no ophthalmopathy progression within 18 months. Uncontrolled infection, other autoimmune disease, pregnancy or lactation led to exclusion. The source of the PBMCs was roughly 10 ml of fresh peripheral blood. There were TCR beta CDR3 regions amplified from RNA transcripts. The HTBI primer set drove a first-round RT-PCR of the TCR CDR3. MiXCR, applied by TCRdb to the multiplex PCR reads, yields one record per CDR3 protein. Among roughly 300,000 distinct CDR3 sequences, around 20% were seen once, and the ten largest hold over 45%. V trimming: 2 bases; J trimming: 7 bases; junction bases outside the gene matches: 9. CDR3 size: 16 residues. Per germline, CDR1 SGHVS and CDR2 FQNEAQ.

The sequencing sample was made of blood. This rearrangement joins TRBV7-8 to TRBJ1-4; TRBD1 agrees at 8 bases. The TCR comes from a woman in her 50s with Graves' hyperthyroidism. CDR3 bases: TGTGCCAGCAGCTTACTATCCGGACAGGGTGGTGAAAAACTGTTTTTT. Amino acids: CASSLLSGQGGEKLFF.